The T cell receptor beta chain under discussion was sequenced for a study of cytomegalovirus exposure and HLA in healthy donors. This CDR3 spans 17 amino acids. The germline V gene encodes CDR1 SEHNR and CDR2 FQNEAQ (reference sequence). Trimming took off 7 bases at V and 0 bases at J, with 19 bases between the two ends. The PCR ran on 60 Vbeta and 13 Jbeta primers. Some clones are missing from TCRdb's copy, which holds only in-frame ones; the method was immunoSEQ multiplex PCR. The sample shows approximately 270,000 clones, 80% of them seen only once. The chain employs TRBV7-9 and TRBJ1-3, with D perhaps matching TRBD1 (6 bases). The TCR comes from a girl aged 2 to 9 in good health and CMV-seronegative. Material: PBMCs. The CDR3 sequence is CASTPRRTVASGNTIYF. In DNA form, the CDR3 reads TGTGCCAGCACCCCCCGCCGGACAGTAGCCTCTGGAAACACCATATATTTT.